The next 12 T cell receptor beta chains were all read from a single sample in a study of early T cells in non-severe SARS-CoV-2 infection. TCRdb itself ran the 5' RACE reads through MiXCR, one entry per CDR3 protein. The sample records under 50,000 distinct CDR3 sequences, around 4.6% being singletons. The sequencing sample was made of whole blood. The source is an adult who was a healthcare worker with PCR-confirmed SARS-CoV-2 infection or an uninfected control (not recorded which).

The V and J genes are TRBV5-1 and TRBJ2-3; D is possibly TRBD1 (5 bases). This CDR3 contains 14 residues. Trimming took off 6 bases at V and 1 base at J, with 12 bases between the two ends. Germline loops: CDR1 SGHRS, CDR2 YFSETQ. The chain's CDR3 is CASIETVGTDTQYF. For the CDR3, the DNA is TGCGCCAGCATTGAGACAGTAGGCACAGATACGCAGTATTTT. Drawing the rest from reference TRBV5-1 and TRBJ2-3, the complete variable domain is KAGVTQTPRYLIKTRGQQVTLSCSPISGHRSVSWYQQTPGQGLQFLFEYFSETQRNKGNFPGRFSGRQFSNSRSEMNVSTLELGDSALYLCASIETVGTDTQYFGPGTRLTVL.

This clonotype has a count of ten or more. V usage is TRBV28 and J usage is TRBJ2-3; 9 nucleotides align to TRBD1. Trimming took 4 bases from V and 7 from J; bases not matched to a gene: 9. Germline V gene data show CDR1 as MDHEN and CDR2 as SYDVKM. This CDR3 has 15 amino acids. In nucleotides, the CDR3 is TGTGCCAGCAGTTCCCGGGACAGGGTTACACATACGCAGTATTTT. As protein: CASSSRDRVTHTQYF.

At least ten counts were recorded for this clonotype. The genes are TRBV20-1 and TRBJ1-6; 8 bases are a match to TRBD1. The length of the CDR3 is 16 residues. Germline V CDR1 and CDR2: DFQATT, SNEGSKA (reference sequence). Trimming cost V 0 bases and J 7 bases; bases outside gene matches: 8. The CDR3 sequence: CSARDARQGRNSPLHF. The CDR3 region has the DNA TGCAGTGCTAGAGACGCGCGACAGGGGCGGAATTCACCCCTCCACTTT.

CDR3 coding DNA: TGCAGTGCTAGATTATATCAGGCACTAAACACTGAAGCTTTCTTT. As protein: CSARLYQALNTEAFF. The V call is TRBV20-1, the J call TRBJ1-1; D is undetermined. The CDR3 covers 15 residues. Trimming took 2 bases from V and 2 from J, leaving 15 bases between them. CDR1 is DFQATT and CDR2 is SNEGSKA in the germline V gene (reference sequence).

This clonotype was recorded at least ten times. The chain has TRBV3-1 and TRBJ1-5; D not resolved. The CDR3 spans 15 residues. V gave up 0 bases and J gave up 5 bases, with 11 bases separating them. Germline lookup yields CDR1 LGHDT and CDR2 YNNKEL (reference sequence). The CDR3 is CASSQDHGHYQPQHF. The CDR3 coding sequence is TGTGCCAGCAGCCAAGATCACGGGCACTATCAGCCCCAGCATTTT.

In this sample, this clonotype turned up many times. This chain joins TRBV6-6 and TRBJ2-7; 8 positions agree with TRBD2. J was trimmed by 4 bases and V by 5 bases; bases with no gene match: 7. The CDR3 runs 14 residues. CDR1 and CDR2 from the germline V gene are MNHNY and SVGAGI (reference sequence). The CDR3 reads CASSPGLGVYEQYF. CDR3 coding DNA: TGTGCCAGCAGTCCGGGACTAGGGGTTTACGAGCAGTACTTC.

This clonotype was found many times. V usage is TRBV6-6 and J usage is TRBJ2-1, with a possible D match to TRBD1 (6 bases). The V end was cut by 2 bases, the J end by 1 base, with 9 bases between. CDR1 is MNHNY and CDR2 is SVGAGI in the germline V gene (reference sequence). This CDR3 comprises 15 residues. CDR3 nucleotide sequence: TGTGCCAGCAGTTACGGGCAGGGGTCCTACAATGAGCAGTTCTTC. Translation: CASSYGQGSYNEQFF.

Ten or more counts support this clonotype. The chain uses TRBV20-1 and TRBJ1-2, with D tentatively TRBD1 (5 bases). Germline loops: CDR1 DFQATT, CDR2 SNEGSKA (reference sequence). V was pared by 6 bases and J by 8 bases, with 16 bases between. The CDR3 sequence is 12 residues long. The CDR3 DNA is TGCAGTGCCGCACGGGACCAGCGCGGCTACACCTTC. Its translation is CSAARDQRGYTF.

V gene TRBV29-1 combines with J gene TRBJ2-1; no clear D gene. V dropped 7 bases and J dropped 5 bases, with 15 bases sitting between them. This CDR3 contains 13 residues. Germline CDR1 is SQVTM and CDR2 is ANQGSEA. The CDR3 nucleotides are TGCAGCGCCGTGAACCCCGGCCACAATGAGCAGTTCTTC. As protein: CSAVNPGHNEQFF.

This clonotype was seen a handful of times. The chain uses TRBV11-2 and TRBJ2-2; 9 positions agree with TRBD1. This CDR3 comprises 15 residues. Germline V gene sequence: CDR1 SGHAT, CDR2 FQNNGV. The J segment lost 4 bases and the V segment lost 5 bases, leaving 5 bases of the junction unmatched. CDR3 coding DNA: TGTGCCAGCAGCCCGGGACAGGGATCCACCGGGGAGCTGTTTTTT. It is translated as CASSPGQGSTGELFF. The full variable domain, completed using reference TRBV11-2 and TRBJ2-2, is EAGVAQSPRYKIIEKRQSVAFWCNPISGHATLYWYQQILGQGPKLLIQFQNNGVVDDSQLPKDRFSAERLKGVDSTLKIQPAKLEDSAVYLCASSPGQGSTGELFFGEGSRLTVL.

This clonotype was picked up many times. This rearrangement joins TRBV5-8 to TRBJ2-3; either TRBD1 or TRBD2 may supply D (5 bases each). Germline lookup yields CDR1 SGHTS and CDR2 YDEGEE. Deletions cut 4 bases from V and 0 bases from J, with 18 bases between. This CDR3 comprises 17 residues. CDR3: CASSGTGTISSTDTQYF. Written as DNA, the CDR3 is TGTGCCAGCAGCGGAACTGGGACGATTTCTAGCACAGATACGCAGTATTTT.

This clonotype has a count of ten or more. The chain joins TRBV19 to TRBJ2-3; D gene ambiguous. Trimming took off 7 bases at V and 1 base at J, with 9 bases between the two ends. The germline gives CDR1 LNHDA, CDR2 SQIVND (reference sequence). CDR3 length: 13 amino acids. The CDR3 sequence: CASKGSGTDTQYF. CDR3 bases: TGTGCCAGTAAAGGCTCCGGCACAGATACGCAGTATTTT. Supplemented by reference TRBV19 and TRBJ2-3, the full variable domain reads DGGITQSPKYLFRKEGQNVTLSCEQNLNHDAMYWYRQDPGQGLRLIYYSQIVNDFQKGDIAEGYSVSREKKESFPLTVTSAQKNPTAFYLCASKGSGTDTQYFGPGTRLTVL.